The following is a TCR beta chain sequence with its context. TCRdb redid the calling of the reads with MiXCR, one entry per CDR3 protein. Of 150,000 to 200,000 distinct CDR3 sequences listed, 8.5% to 10% are singletons. The source of the sample is a study of T cell repertoires in cytomegalovirus infection. Trimming removed 0 bases from V and 3 bases from J, with 13 bases in between. Looked up from germline, CDR1 is SGDLS and CDR2 is YYNGEE. The CDR3 loop spans 15 amino acids. The chain employs TRBV9 and TRBJ2-7; the D gene is possibly TRBD1 (6 bases). This receptor was identified in a human donor in good health (CMV status not recorded). Some clones in this sample may be carry-over from other donors' samples. The sequenced sample consisted of PBMCs. Here the CDR3 reads CASSVAPDRDYEQYF. Here the CDR3 DNA reads TGTGCCAGCAGCGTAGCCCCGGACAGAGACTACGAGCAGTACTTC.